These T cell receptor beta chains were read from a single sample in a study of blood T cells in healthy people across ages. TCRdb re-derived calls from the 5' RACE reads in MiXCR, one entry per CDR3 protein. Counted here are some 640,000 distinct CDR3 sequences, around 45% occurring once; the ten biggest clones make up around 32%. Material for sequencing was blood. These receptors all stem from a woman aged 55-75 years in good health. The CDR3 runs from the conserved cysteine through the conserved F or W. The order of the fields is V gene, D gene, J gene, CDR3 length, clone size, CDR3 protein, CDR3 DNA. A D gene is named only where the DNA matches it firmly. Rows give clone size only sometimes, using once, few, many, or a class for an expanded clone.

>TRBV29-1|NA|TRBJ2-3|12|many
CSVPLPGNTQYF
TGCAGCGTCCCTCTCCCGGGGAATACGCAGTATTTT
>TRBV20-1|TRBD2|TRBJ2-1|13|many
CSARLAGVNEQFF
TGCAGTGCTAGACTAGCGGGAGTAAATGAGCAGTTCTTC
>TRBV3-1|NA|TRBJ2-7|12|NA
CASSQVDNEQYF
TGTGCCAGCAGCCAAGTCGACAACGAGCAGTACTTC
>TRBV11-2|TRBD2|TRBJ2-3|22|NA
CASPVYKGASGRTEGGTDTQYF
TGTGCCAGCCCTGTCTATAAGGGCGCTAGCGGGAGGACGGAGGGGGGGACAGATACGCAGTATTTT
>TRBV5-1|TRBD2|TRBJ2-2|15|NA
CASSTGTSGTGELFF
TGCGCCAGCAGCACCGGGACTAGCGGGACCGGGGAGCTGTTTTTT
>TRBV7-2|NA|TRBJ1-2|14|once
CASTLEEGSYGCTF
TGTGCCAGCACTTTAGAGGAAGGCAGCTATGGCTGCACCTTC
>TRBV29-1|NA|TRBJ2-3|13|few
CSTRKIGTDTQYF
TGCAGCACCCGGAAGATTGGTACAGATACGCAGTATTTT
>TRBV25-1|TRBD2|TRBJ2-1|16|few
CASSVLGTSSYNEQFF
TGTGCCAGCAGTGTCCTGGGGACTAGCAGCTACAATGAGCAGTTCTTC
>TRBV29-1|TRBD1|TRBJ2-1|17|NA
CSVEGSGQGSSYNEQFF
TGCAGCGTTGAAGGGTCAGGACAGGGTAGCTCCTACAATGAGCAGTTCTTC
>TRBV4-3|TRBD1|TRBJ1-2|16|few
CASSQGTGGPNYGYTF
TGCGCCAGCAGCCAAGGGACAGGGGGCCCTAACTATGGCTACACCTTC
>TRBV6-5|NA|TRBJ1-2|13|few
CASRPGQPYGYTF
TGTGCCAGCAGGCCTGGACAGCCATATGGCTACACCTTC
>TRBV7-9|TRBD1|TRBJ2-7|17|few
CASSSETRDRQTYEQYF
TGTGCCAGCAGCTCCGAAACCCGGGACAGACAAACCTACGAGCAGTACTTC
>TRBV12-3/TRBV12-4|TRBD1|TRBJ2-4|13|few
CASTRDRGDIQYF
TGTGCCAGCACCCGGGACAGGGGGGACATTCAGTACTTC
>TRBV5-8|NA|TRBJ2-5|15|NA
CASSLEISDQETQYF
TGTGCCAGCAGCTTGGAGATCAGTGACCAAGAGACCCAGTACTTC
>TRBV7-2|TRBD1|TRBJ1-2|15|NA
CASSFKQGSNYGYTF
TGTGCCAGCAGCTTCAAACAGGGGTCGAACTATGGCTACACCTTC
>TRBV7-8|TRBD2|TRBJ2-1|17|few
CAGSLVGAGGPGNEQFF
TGTGCCGGCAGCTTAGTCGGAGCGGGAGGGCCTGGTAATGAGCAGTTCTTC
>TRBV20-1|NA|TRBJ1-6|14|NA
CSASQFGAGSPLHF
TGCAGTGCTAGTCAGTTTGGGGCAGGTTCACCCCTCCACTTT
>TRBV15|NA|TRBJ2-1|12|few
CATSRDHNEQFF
TGTGCCACCAGCAGAGACCACAATGAGCAGTTCTTC
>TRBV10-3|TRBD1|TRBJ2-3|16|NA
CAISESLTGGSDTQYF
TGTGCCATCAGTGAGTCGCTGACAGGGGGTTCAGATACGCAGTATTTT
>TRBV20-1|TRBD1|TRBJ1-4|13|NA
CSARGPGGEKLFF
TGCAGTGCTAGGGGGCCAGGGGGTGAAAAACTGTTTTTT